This T cell receptor beta chain was captured by sequencing in a study of cytomegalovirus exposure and HLA in healthy donors. Study results and limitations: Later work associated around 18,000 TCR beta sequences with HLA alleles at 0.05 false discovery rate. Equally common other TCR beta chains were less clonally expanded than HLA-associated ones, a later analysis found. The CMV antigen specificity of a few CMV-associated chains was confirmed through in vitro analysis.

Germline loops: CDR1 SGHRS, CDR2 YFSETQ. With V trimmed by 0 bases and J by 7 bases, 3 bases remained unmatched. The CDR3 contains 15 residues. This clone was seen a handful of times. Its antigen is not known. The PCR ran on 60 Vbeta and 13 Jbeta primers. Method: immunoSEQ multiplex PCR; TCRdb's copy keeps in-frame clones and lacks some. In the table there are about 210,000 clones, roughly 82% of which are singletons. The chain couples TRBV5-1 to TRBJ2-1, with 11 bases lining up with TRBD2. Sequences were obtained from PBMCs. The source of this sequence is a man in his forties in good health and CMV-seropositive. CDR3 DNA: TGCGCCAGCAGCTTGGGGACTAGCGGGCCAAATGAGCAGTTCTTC. Amino acids: CASSLGTSGPNEQFF.